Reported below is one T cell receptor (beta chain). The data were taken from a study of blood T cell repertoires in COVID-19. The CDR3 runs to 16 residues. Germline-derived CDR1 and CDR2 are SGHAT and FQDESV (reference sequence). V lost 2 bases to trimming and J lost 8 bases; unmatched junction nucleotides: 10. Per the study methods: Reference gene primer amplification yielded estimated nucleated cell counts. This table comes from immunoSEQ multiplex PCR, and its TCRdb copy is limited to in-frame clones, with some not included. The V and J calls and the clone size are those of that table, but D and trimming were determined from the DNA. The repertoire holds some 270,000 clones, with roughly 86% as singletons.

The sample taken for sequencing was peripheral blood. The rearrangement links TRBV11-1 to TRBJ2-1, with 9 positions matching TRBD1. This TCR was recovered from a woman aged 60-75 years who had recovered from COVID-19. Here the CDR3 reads CASSLSTGGRIHEQFF. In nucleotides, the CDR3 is TGTGCCAGCAGCTTATCCACAGGGGGCAGGATCCATGAGCAGTTCTTC.